This T cell receptor beta chain stems from a study of T-cell reconstitution after alpha-beta-depleted transplantation in children. General study results and limits: Roughly two months post-transplant, alpha-beta T cells reportedly originated from several hundred graft clones that had expanded.

The CDR3 has 14 residues. CDR1 and CDR2 (germline): SGHTA, FQGTGA. V was cut by 5 bases and J by 3 bases, with 10 bases left in between. In regard to this clonotype: Its antigen remains unknown.

During its preparation, the TCRbeta library received unique molecular identifiers. One entry per CDR3 protein results from TCRdb running MiXCR on the PCR reads. The sample consists of 200,000 or so distinct CDR3 sequences, around 9.2% of them appearing once. The origin of this receptor is a male patient aged 2-10 years who had a stem cell transplant for acute myeloid leukemia, so the T cells may come from the graft donor. The rearrangement joins TRBV7-3 to TRBJ2-2; D not certain. Source: PBMCs, mostly from graft donor cells, taken 360 days after TCRalphabeta/CD19-depleted stem cell transplant. CDR3 DNA: TGTGCCAGCAGCCCCCGTAGAGACACCGGGGAGCTGTTTTTT. Its translation: CASSPRRDTGELFF.